A single T cell receptor beta chain is shown here with its context. This entry belongs to a study of blood T cell repertoires in COVID-19. TCRdb's table, derived via immunoSEQ multiplex PCR, lists solely in-frame clones and lacks some. The sample contains more than 200,000 clones, about 89% of which appear only once. Germline V lookup: CDR1 SGHAT, CDR2 FQNNGV. This CDR3 has 15 amino acids. Trimming cost V 3 bases and J 3 bases; bases outside gene matches: 8. The chain couples TRBV11-2 to TRBJ2-7, with 7 bases that match TRBD2. The receptor was derived from a woman in her 30s who had recovered from COVID-19. Sequencing was performed on PBMCs or T cells enriched from blood (not recorded which). The CDR3 spells CASSFWGGAVYEQYF. DNA of the CDR3: TGTGCCAGCAGCTTTTGGGGGGGAGCAGTCTACGAGCAGTACTTC.